The 29 T cell receptor beta chains reported below all come from one sample, sequenced in a study of shared clonotypes between healthy human individuals. Assay used: immunoSEQ multiplex PCR; TCRdb lists only in-frame clones, some missing. The sample lists 400,000 to 500,000 clones, less than 80% occurring once. The sample taken for sequencing was PBMCs. Receptors were obtained from a woman in her thirties or forties in good health. Some clones in this sample may be carry-over from other donors' samples.

V gene TRBV7-3 combines with J gene TRBJ2-2; D might be TRBD2 (6 bases). The CDR3 loop spans 13 amino acids. Germline CDR1 and CDR2: SGHTA and FQGTGA. V was trimmed by 2 bases and J by 6 bases, leaving 7 bases between them. Here the CDR3 reads CASSLGGAGELFF. DNA for the CDR3: TGTGCCAGCAGCTTAGGAGGGGCCGGGGAGCTGTTTTTT.

The J gene is TRBJ1-2, the V gene TRBV2; TRBD1 matches at 8 bases. Germline-derived CDR1 and CDR2 are SNHLY and FYNNEI. CDR3 length: 13 amino acids. With 7 bases clipped from V and 6 bases from J, the junction kept 7 bases outside the gene matches. The CDR3 DNA reads as TGTGCCAGCATTCTACAGGGGGGGGATGGCTACACCTTC. Amino acids: CASILQGGDGYTF.

This clone has a single count. The chain combines TRBV4-2 with TRBJ1-1; no clear D. The CDR3 sequence is 14 residues long. Looked up from germline, CDR1 is LGHNA and CDR2 is YNFKEQ. Trimming took off 0 bases at V and 4 bases at J, with 9 bases between the two ends. CDR3 sequence: CASSQEQLGTEAFF. CDR3 coding DNA: TGTGCCAGCAGCCAAGAACAACTGGGCACTGAAGCTTTCTTT.

This chain joins TRBV13 and TRBJ2-1; D is ambiguous. V gave up 0 bases and J gave up 2 bases, with 5 bases separating them. Germline CDR1 is PRHDT and CDR2 is FYEKMQ (reference sequence). This CDR3 region has 14 residues. In DNA, the CDR3 is TGTGCCAGCAGCTTAGGCCCCACCTACAATGAGCAGTTCTTC. Its translation is CASSLGPTYNEQFF.

The chain carries TRBV19 and TRBJ1-2; D unresolved. Trimming removed 7 bases at V and 2 bases at J, with 11 bases between. Germline V gives CDR1 LNHDA, CDR2 SQIVND (reference sequence). The CDR3 has 13 amino acids. Written as DNA, the CDR3 is TGTGCCAGTACGGACTACCCCAACTATGGCTACACCTTC. Translated: CASTDYPNYGYTF.

The chain has TRBV14 and TRBJ1-5, with 7 bases identical to TRBD1. The germline V gene encodes CDR1 SGHDN and CDR2 FVKESK. J was trimmed by 0 bases and V by 5 bases; bases with no gene match: 10. This CDR3 has 17 amino acids. The CDR3 reads CASSAAWDSTSNQPQHF. The CDR3 DNA follows: TGTGCCAGCAGCGCCGCCTGGGACAGTACTAGCAATCAGCCCCAGCATTTT. The complete variable domain, with remaining parts taken from reference TRBV14 and TRBJ1-5, reads EAGVTQFPSHSVIEKGQTVTLRCDPISGHDNLYWYRRVMGKEIKFLLHFVKESKQDESGMPNNRFLAERTGGTYSTLKVQPAELEDSGVYFCASSAAWDSTSNQPQHFGDGTRLSIL.

V gene TRBV9 combines with J gene TRBJ1-1; D gene uncertain. V gave up 3 bases and J gave up 1 base, with 13 bases separating them. In germline, CDR1 is SGDLS, CDR2 YYNGEE. This CDR3 comprises 15 residues. The CDR3 DNA follows: TGTGCCAGCAGCGACGAGGGATTTGGGAACACTGAAGCTTTCTTT. Translation gives CASSDEGFGNTEAFF.

This clone showed up just a few times. This chain links TRBV7-3 with TRBJ1-1; a possible D gene is TRBD1 (5 bases). Germline CDR1 and CDR2: SGHTA and FQGTGA. The CDR3 length is 16 residues. The V and J ends lost 1 base and 3 bases respectively, with 15 bases between them. CDR3 DNA: TGTGCCAGCAGCTTAAGCGTGGGGGACCAGTACACTGAAGCTTTCTTT. This sequence encodes CASSLSVGDQYTEAFF.

The chain combines TRBV14 with TRBJ2-5; 8 bases map to TRBD2. Germline values: CDR1 SGHDN, CDR2 FVKESK. The CDR3 sequence is 17 residues long. V lost 0 bases, J lost 0 bases, and 6 bases stayed unmatched. Here the CDR3 reads CASSQDRGGLYQETQYF. CDR3 in DNA: TGTGCCAGCAGCCAAGATCGGGGGGGCCTGTACCAAGAGACCCAGTACTTC.

The CDR3 region is CASSSLGYEQYF. The CDR3 coding sequence is TGTGCCAGCAGCTCCTTGGGTTACGAGCAGTACTTC. This chain links TRBV7-2 with TRBJ2-7; no clear D gene. Per the germline V gene, CDR1 is SGHTA and CDR2 is FQGNSA. This CDR3 contains 12 residues. Trimming cost V 4 bases and J 4 bases, with 8 bases left between them.

The chain is built from TRBV14 and TRBJ2-7; 7 positions match TRBD2. The CDR3 is 16 residues long. The junction had 8 bases not matched to a gene; V was cut back by 2 bases and J by 1 base. The germline V gene has CDR1 SGHDN and CDR2 FVKESK. This CDR3 is CASSQREAGFSYEQYF. CDR3 DNA: TGTGCCAGCAGCCAACGAGAAGCGGGGTTTTCCTACGAGCAGTACTTC. The full variable domain, its missing parts supplied by reference TRBV14 and TRBJ2-7, is EAGVTQFPSHSVIEKGQTVTLRCDPISGHDNLYWYRRVMGKEIKFLLHFVKESKQDESGMPNNRFLAERTGGTYSTLKVQPAELEDSGVYFCASSQREAGFSYEQYFGPGTRLTVT.

This clone was seen a single time. The gene calls are TRBV10-3 and TRBJ2-7, with 11 positions matching TRBD2. The germline CDR1 and CDR2 sequences are ENHRY and SYGVKD. CDR3 length: 15 amino acids. Losses at the gene ends were 10 bases for V and 1 base for J; bases not matched to a gene: 9. CDR3 protein: CATGNSGRASYEQYF. The CDR3, as DNA: TGTGCCACTGGGAATAGCGGGAGGGCTTCCTACGAGCAGTACTTC.

This clone was detected ten times or more. The chain joins TRBV1 to TRBJ2-3; whether TRBD1, the table's D call, matches the DNA was not checked. TRBV1 is a pseudogene. There are 14 residues in the CDR3. The CDR3 region has the DNA TGCACCAACCTGAATAGGGCAGGGCCAGATACGCAGTATTTT. The encoded protein is CTNLNRAGPDTQYF.

The chain carries TRBV5-1 and TRBJ2-1; TRBD1 matches at 7 bases. Losses at the gene ends were 3 bases for V and 3 bases for J; bases not matched to a gene: 6. The germline V gene encodes CDR1 SGHRS and CDR2 YFSETQ. The CDR3 is 15 residues long. CDR3: CASSSGQTDYNEQFF. As DNA, the CDR3 is TGCGCCAGCAGCTCGGGACAGACAGACTACAATGAGCAGTTCTTC.

This clone was counted a few times. The rearrangement joins TRBV30 to TRBJ2-7; TRBD1 agrees at 8 bases. Germline loops: CDR1 GTSNPN, CDR2 SVGIG (reference sequence). V shed 5 bases and J 7 bases; nucleotides not matched to a gene: 13. This CDR3 region has 14 residues. CDR3 DNA: TGTGCCTGGGCTGCCGGGACAGGCTGGGGGGAGCAGTACTTC. Translation: CAWAAGTGWGEQYF. Looking up the rest from reference TRBV30 and TRBJ2-7 gives the full variable domain: SQTIHQWPATLVQPVGSPLSLECTVEGTSNPNLYWYRQAAGRGLQLLFYSVGIGQISSEVPQNLSASRPQDRQFILSSKKLLLSDSGFYLCAWAAGTGWGEQYFGPGTRLTVT.

This clone has a handful of counts. In DNA, the CDR3 is TGCGCCAGCAGTGAGGCCCAGCCGCCCATTCAGTACTTC. Translated, it gives CASSEAQPPIQYF. V is TRBV10-2 and J is TRBJ2-4; D gene unclear. V gave up 2 bases and J gave up 9 bases, with 11 bases separating them. The germline V gene encodes CDR1 WSHSY and CDR2 SAAADI. CDR3 length: 13 residues.

CDR3 protein: CASRFNRDPYNEQFF. The CDR3 DNA sequence: TGTGCCAGCAGGTTTAACAGGGACCCCTACAATGAGCAGTTCTTC. The chain uses TRBV27 and TRBJ2-1; maybe TRBD1 (6 bases). Germline CDR1 MNHEY, CDR2 SMNVEV (reference sequence). V gave up 6 bases and J gave up 2 bases, with 14 bases separating them. CDR3 length: 15 amino acids.

This sequence joins TRBV7-9 and TRBJ2-5, with D perhaps matching TRBD1 or TRBD2 (5 bases each). The ends were cut back, 5 bases at V and 0 bases at J, with 16 bases in the middle. Per the germline V gene, CDR1 is SEHNR and CDR2 is FQNEAQ (reference sequence). The CDR3 has 16 amino acids. The CDR3 loop reads CASSAVGPRYQETQYF. Written as DNA, the CDR3 is TGTGCCAGCAGCGCAGTGGGACCGAGGTACCAAGAGACCCAGTACTTC.

About this clone: Other DNA sequences in this specimen translate into the identical CDR3. This chain joins TRBV4-1 and TRBJ2-2; 9 bases map to TRBD2. The J segment lost 5 bases and the V segment lost 1 base, leaving 11 bases of the junction unmatched. CDR1 is MGHRA and CDR2 is YSYEKL in the germline V gene. This CDR3 spans 18 amino acids. This chain's CDR3 is CASSQGGLAGVGTGELFF. The DNA for the CDR3 is TGCGCCAGCAGCCAAGGGGGTTTAGCGGGAGTAGGGACCGGGGAGCTGTTTTTT.

J is TRBJ1-2 and V is TRBV4-2; 9 nucleotides align to TRBD1. Germline V CDR1 and CDR2: LGHNA, YNFKEQ. The CDR3 loop spans 14 amino acids. The V segment lost 1 base and the J segment 8 bases; nucleotides outside the gene matches: 5. CDR3: CASSQAQDRGGYTF. The CDR3 DNA reads as TGTGCCAGCAGCCAAGCTCAGGACAGGGGCGGCTACACCTTC.

This chain links TRBV5-1 with TRBJ2-1, with D unresolved. The germline gives CDR1 SGHRS, CDR2 YFSETQ. Deletions cut 5 bases from V and 4 bases from J, with 10 bases between. This CDR3 spans 13 amino acids. CDR3 residues: CASRRETYNEQFF. The CDR3 bases are TGCGCCAGCAGAAGAGAGACTTACAATGAGCAGTTCTTC.

The J gene is TRBJ2-3, the V gene TRBV6-5; possible D gene TRBD2, 7 bases. The V gene's germline CDR1 is MNHEY and CDR2 SVGAGI. V lost 6 bases and J lost 5, with 18 bases in between. The CDR3 covers 15 residues. This CDR3 reads CASSFGGGGRDTQYF. CDR3 bases: TGTGCCAGCAGCTTCGGGGGCGGGGGCAGAGATACGCAGTATTTT.

The chain recombines TRBV21-1 with TRBJ1-1; the table's D call, TRBD1, has no DNA check behind it. TRBV21-1 is tagged as a pseudogene. The CDR3 has 16 amino acids. CDR3 nucleotide sequence: TGTGCCAGCAGCAATGGGGGCAACACTACGGTCACTGAAGCTTTCTTT. This encodes CASSNGGNTTVTEAFF.

The rearrangement joins TRBV9 to TRBJ1-2, with D uncertain. This CDR3 is built from 12 residues. Germline V gene lookup returns CDR1 SGDLS and CDR2 YYNGEE. V was shortened by 5 bases and J by 4 bases, with 9 bases between the two germline ends. For the CDR3, the DNA is TGTGCCAGCAGTACGGGTGGCTATGGCTACACCTTC. Translating it yields CASSTGGYGYTF. Filled out from reference TRBV9 and TRBJ1-2, the complete variable domain reads DSGVTQTPKHLITATGQRVTLRCSPRSGDLSVYWYQQSLDQGLQFLIQYYNGEERAKGNILERFSAQQFPDLHSELNLSSLELGDSALYFCASSTGGYGYTFGSGTRLTVV.

This chain links TRBV30 with TRBJ2-2; D gene unclear. Germline CDR1 reads GTSNPN; CDR2 reads SVGIG (reference sequence). The CDR3 is 12 residues long. Trimming removed 2 bases at V and 8 bases at J, with 9 bases between. CDR3 coding DNA: TGTGCCTGGAGTATTGCCTCGGGGGAGCTGTTTTTT. Translation gives CAWSIASGELFF. Based on the CDR3 plus reference TRBV30 and TRBJ2-2, the full variable domain is SQTIHQWPATLVQPVGSPLSLECTVEGTSNPNLYWYRQAAGRGLQLLFYSVGIGQISSEVPQNLSASRPQDRQFILSSKKLLLSDSGFYLCAWSIASGELFFGEGSRLTVL.

This clone was recorded a few times. This sequence joins TRBV7-9 and TRBJ1-1; 10 bases fit TRBD1. Germline V gene lookup returns CDR1 SEHNR and CDR2 FQNEAQ (reference sequence). The CDR3 consists of 14 residues. V lost 11 bases and J lost 0; bases outside the gene matches: 6. The CDR3 region has the DNA TGTGCCGGGGTGACAGGGGGCATGAACACTGAAGCTTTCTTT. It is translated as CAGVTGGMNTEAFF. The full variable domain, rest sourced from reference TRBV7-9 and TRBJ1-1, is DTGVSQNPRHKITKRGQNVTFRCDPISEHNRLYWYRQTLGQGPEFLTYFQNEAQLEKSRLLSDRFSAERPKGSFSTLEIQRTEQGDSAMYLCAGVTGGMNTEAFFGQGTRLTVV.

V usage is TRBV6-6 and J usage is TRBJ2-5, with TRBD1 as a possible D gene (5 bases). The CDR3 is made up of 14 amino acids. Germline V gives CDR1 MNHNY, CDR2 SVGAGI (reference sequence). V gave up 0 bases and J gave up 4 bases, with 9 bases separating them. The DNA of the CDR3 is TGTGCCAGCAGTTACTCGTCGCAGGGAGAGACCCAGTACTTC. Translating it yields CASSYSSQGETQYF.

V usage is TRBV10-3 and J usage is TRBJ1-4; unclear D gene. There are 16 residues in the CDR3. Germline V gives CDR1 ENHRY, CDR2 SYGVKD. V lost 4 bases, J lost 8 bases, and 20 bases lay in between. The CDR3 region has the DNA TGTGCCATCAGTGCCCTGTGGGCAGCCACAGAAGAAAAACTGTTTTTT. It encodes CAISALWAATEEKLFF.

The V and J genes are TRBV2 and TRBJ2-7; D remains unclear. V was shortened by 0 bases and J by 3 bases, with 15 bases between the two germline ends. Germline CDR1 and CDR2: SNHLY and FYNNEI. The CDR3 extends over 16 amino acids. The CDR3 loop is CASSEATVGSRYEQYF. The CDR3 nucleotides are TGTGCCAGCAGTGAAGCTACCGTTGGCAGCCGCTACGAGCAGTACTTC.